This T cell receptor (beta chain) was captured by sequencing in a study of blood T cell repertoires in COVID-19. Some clones are missing from TCRdb's copy, which holds only in-frame ones; the method was immunoSEQ multiplex PCR. This table holds 110,000 or so clones, over 70% found once. The CDR3 has 13 amino acids. CDR1 is SSHAT and CDR2 is FNYEAQ in the germline V gene (reference sequence). Deletions cut 5 bases from V and 1 base from J, with 8 bases between. Sequencing was performed on peripheral blood. The clonotype originates from a man aged 50 to 60 with acute or convalescent COVID-19. The chain combines TRBV7-7 with TRBJ2-5; TRBD2 might be the D (5 bases). This CDR3 is CASSNGVQETQYF. The CDR3 DNA sequence: TGTGCCAGCAGCAACGGGGTCCAAGAGACCCAGTACTTC. Combining the CDR3 with reference TRBV7-7 and TRBJ2-5 gives the whole variable domain GAGVSQSPRYKVTKRGQDVTLRCDPISSHATLYWYQQALGQGPEFLTYFNYEAQPDKSGLPSDRFSAERPEGSISTLTIQRTEQRDSAMYRCASSNGVQETQYFGPGTRLLVL.